Listed below are T cell receptor beta chains from one sample, sequenced in a study of blood T cell repertoires in COVID-19. The method was immunoSEQ multiplex PCR; TCRdb's version includes in-frame clones alone and lacks a portion of them. The sample holds approximately 200,000 clones, roughly 80% seen once. The specimen was peripheral blood. The receptors here all came from a woman aged 45-65 years with acute or convalescent COVID-19. Each CDR3 is given with its conserved first and last residue. D genes are given only for firm matches. Some rows have no size entry. The others give once, few or many, or a class for an expanded clone.

v_call	j_call	d_call	clone_size	cdr3_nt	cdr3_aa
TRBV4-1	TRBJ2-7	TRBD1	few	TGCGCCAGCAGCCAATCAGGGGGCGAGCAGTACTTC	CASSQSGGEQYF
TRBV25-1	TRBJ1-3	TRBD1	NA	TGTGCCAGCCGGGACAGGGCTGGAAACACCATATATTTT	CASRDRAGNTIYF
TRBV6-5	TRBJ2-7	NA	NA	TGTGCCAGCAGTTCCGGCGGACTGAACTACGAGCAGTACTTC	CASSSGGLNYEQYF
TRBV10-2	TRBJ1-2	NA	few	TGCGCCAGTAATGGAGGGAGGGGTGGTGGCTACACCTTC	CASNGGRGGGYTF
TRBV28	TRBJ1-2	NA	NA	TGTGCCAGCAGTTTCTCCCATGGCTACACCTTC	CASSFSHGYTF
TRBV5-1	TRBJ1-1	NA	NA	TGCGCCAGCAGCTTGGATGGGCTAAACATGAACACTGAAGCTTTCTTT	CASSLDGLNMNTEAFF
TRBV18	TRBJ1-2	NA	NA	TGTGCCAGCTCACCACCTAACAGGGTTGAGGGCTACACCTTC	CASSPPNRVEGYTF
TRBV11-2	TRBJ1-5	NA	once	TGTGCCAGCAGCTTAGACCGACAGAATCAGCCCCAGCATTTT	CASSLDRQNQPQHF
TRBV11-2	TRBJ2-7	TRBD2	NA	TGTGCCAGCAGCTCCGATCTATCAGGGACTAGCGGGTACGAGCAGTACTTC	CASSSDLSGTSGYEQYF
TRBV11-2	TRBJ1-6	NA	NA	TGTGCCAGCAGCTATGGGGGGATGGGCTATAATTCACCCCTCCACTTT	CASSYGGMGYNSPLHF
TRBV5-5	TRBJ2-2	TRBD2	NA	TGTGCCAGCAGCTTGGAGGGAGGGTCCGGGGAGCTGTTTTTT	CASSLEGGSGELFF
TRBV6-5	TRBJ1-1	NA	NA	TGTGCCAGCAGCGGAGAACTGAACACTGAAGCTTTCTTT	CASSGELNTEAFF
TRBV6-1	TRBJ1-1	TRBD1	NA	TGTGCCAGCAGTCCAGGGGGGACAGGGGGCGGTGAAGCTTTCTTT	CASSPGGTGGGEAFF
TRBV3-1/TRBV3-2	TRBJ2-7	TRBD2	NA	TGTGCCAGCAGCCAACTAGCGGGGGGGGACGAGCAGTACTTC	CASSQLAGGDEQYF
TRBV14	TRBJ2-7	TRBD2	NA	TGTGCCAGCAGCAGAAGACCGGGACTAGCGGGAGGCGGAAGCTCCTACGAGCAGTACTTC	CASSRRPGLAGGGSSYEQYF
TRBV19	TRBJ1-4	TRBD1	NA	TGTGCCAGTAGCGCCTCCGGGACAGGGGGCGCATTCGGAGAAAAACTGTTTTTT	CASSASGTGGAFGEKLFF
TRBV9	TRBJ2-7	TRBD2	NA	TGTGCCAGCAGCGTAAGATTCGGACTAGCGGGAGACGAGCAGTACTTC	CASSVRFGLAGDEQYF
TRBV7-8	TRBJ2-7	TRBD2	NA	TGTGCCAGCAGCCCGCGGGGGGGGCTTGACTTTGAAGAGCAGTACTTC	CASSPRGGLDFEEQYF
TRBV6-5	TRBJ2-1	TRBD1	NA	TGTGCCAGCACCCTGACCGGGACAGTATCCAATGAGCAGTTCTTC	CASTLTGTVSNEQFF
TRBV5-4	TRBJ1-6	NA	NA	TGTGCCAGCAGCTTGGAGGACAGCCCTAATTCACCCCTCCACTTT	CASSLEDSPNSPLHF
TRBV5-6	TRBJ1-2	NA	few	TGTGCCAGCAGCTTATCAGCGGACTATGGCTACACCTTC	CASSLSADYGYTF
TRBV29-1	TRBJ1-1	NA	NA	TGCAGCGCCCCCGCAAGTTACGGGAGGGACACTGAAGCTTTCTTT	CSAPASYGRDTEAFF
TRBV10-2	TRBJ2-2	TRBD2	NA	TGCGCCAGCAGTGAGGGATCCGGGACTAGCGGCCACACCGGGGAGCTGTTTTTT	CASSEGSGTSGHTGELFF
TRBV7-6	TRBJ2-7	TRBD1	NA	TGTGCCAGCAGGGACAGGGCTGGAGAGCAGTACTTC	CASRDRAGEQYF
TRBV29-1	TRBJ1-1	NA	NA	TGCAGCGGGTCCGGGACATTCTCTGCGAACACTGAAGCTTTCTTT	CSGSGTFSANTEAFF
TRBV27	TRBJ1-1	TRBD1	NA	TGTGCCAGCAGTGCCTACAGGGGCCCGAAAGGGAGTGAAGCTTTCTTT	CASSAYRGPKGSEAFF
TRBV9	TRBJ2-1	TRBD2	NA	TGTGCCAGCAGCGTGCGGACTAGCGGGAGGGATGAGCAGTTCTTC	CASSVRTSGRDEQFF
TRBV20-1	TRBJ1-1	NA	NA	TGCAGTGCTAGTAGGGGGGGAATGAACACTGAAGCTTTCTTT	CSASRGGMNTEAFF
TRBV4-2	TRBJ2-1	TRBD2	NA	TGTGCCAGCAGCCAAGATCGTCGAGCGGGGGGCCAAATCAACAATGAGCAGTTCTTC	CASSQDRRAGGQINNEQFF
TRBV19	TRBJ1-2	TRBD1	NA	TGTGCCAGTAGTAAGGGACAGGGAAGAGTCGAGGGCTACACCTTC	CASSKGQGRVEGYTF
TRBV7-2	TRBJ2-7	TRBD1	NA	TGTGCCAGCAGCCTCCCCGGGACAGTCTACGAGCAGTACTTC	CASSLPGTVYEQYF
TRBV11-3	TRBJ2-3	TRBD2	NA	TGTGCCAGCAGCGGGGGGGGAGATACGCAGTATTTT	CASSGGGDTQYF
TRBV15	TRBJ2-1	TRBD2	NA	TGTGCCACCAGCAGAGGAATATATGATGAGCGGGGGGGGAACAATGAGCAGTTCTTC	CATSRGIYDERGGNNEQFF
TRBV6-2/TRBV6-3	TRBJ1-5	NA	NA	TGTGCCAGCAGTTACTCGAATTGGGGGGGCAATCAGCCCCAGCATTTT	CASSYSNWGGNQPQHF
TRBV25-1	TRBJ2-7	TRBD1	NA	TGTGCCAGCACAAAAGGGACAGGCTCCTACGAGCAGTACTTC	CASTKGTGSYEQYF
TRBV9	TRBJ2-1	TRBD2	NA	TGTGCCAGCAGCCCCAGGGGAGCGGGAGTGTACAATGAGCAGTTCTTC	CASSPRGAGVYNEQFF
TRBV5-1	TRBJ2-3	TRBD1	NA	TGCGCCAGCAGCACCGGGACAGGGACCTTTACAGATACGCAGTATTTT	CASSTGTGTFTDTQYF
TRBV7-2	TRBJ2-1	NA	NA	TGTGCCAGCAGCACCCGGCGGGCAAACAATGAGCAGTTCTTC	CASSTRRANNEQFF
TRBV3-1/TRBV3-2	TRBJ2-5	NA	NA	TGTGCCAGCAGCCAAGATCTAGTGCAGGAGACCCAGTACTTC	CASSQDLVQETQYF
TRBV7-2	TRBJ2-1	TRBD2	NA	TGTGCCAGCAGCTTACTAGCGGGGGGGGTTAACAATGAGCAGTTCTTC	CASSLLAGGVNNEQFF
TRBV24-1	TRBJ2-2	NA	NA	TGTGCCACAAGACACCTCTCATCGGGGGAGCTGTTTTTT	CATRHLSSGELFF
TRBV5-1	TRBJ2-1	TRBD2	few	TGCGCCAGCAGCTTAGCGGGGGCCGGGGGAATAGAGCAGTTCTTC	CASSLAGAGGIEQFF
TRBV4-1	TRBJ2-1	NA	NA	TGCGCCAGCAGCCAAGGTATACTAGCCGGCTCCTACAATGAGCAGTTCTTC	CASSQGILAGSYNEQFF
TRBV28	TRBJ1-4	TRBD1	once	TGTGCCAGCAGTAACAGGGGGGATGAAAAACTGTTTTTT	CASSNRGDEKLFF